The 28 T cell receptor beta chains reported below all come from one sample, sequenced in a study of blood T cell repertoires in COVID-19. The method was immunoSEQ multiplex PCR; TCRdb's version includes in-frame clones alone and lacks a portion of them. Counted here are tens of thousands of clones, about 89% occurring once; the ten biggest clones make up approximately 15%. Source material: peripheral blood. These receptors all stem from a man aged 70-80 years with active or convalescent COVID-19.

The genes are TRBV29-1 and TRBJ1-6; 7 bases line up with TRBD1. Germline CDR1 reads SQVTM; CDR2 reads ANQGSEA. The V gene end was trimmed by 7 bases and the J gene end by 7 bases; junction bases not matched to a gene: 7. There are 13 residues in the CDR3. This CDR3 reads CSGLQGLNSPLHF. The DNA of the CDR3 is TGCAGCGGTCTACAGGGGCTCAATTCACCCCTCCACTTT.

The CDR3 coding sequence is TGTGCCAGTAGTATTTCCTCGGGCAGGACAAATTCACCCCTCCACTTT. It encodes CASSISSGRTNSPLHF. The chain joins TRBV19 to TRBJ1-6; the D gene is possibly TRBD1 (5 bases). With 3 bases removed from V and 7 bases from J, the gap between germline ends came to 16 bases. Germline lookup yields CDR1 LNHDA and CDR2 SQIVND (reference sequence). CDR3 length equals 16 residues.

The table lists this clone with a count of one. The chain carries TRBV7-2 and TRBJ1-1; 7 bases are a match to TRBD1. This CDR3 spans 13 amino acids. Germline V CDR1 and CDR2: SGHTA, FQGNSA. Losses at the gene ends were 4 bases for V and 5 bases for J; bases not matched to a gene: 4. CDR3 residues: CASSSYRGTEAFF. In nucleotides, the CDR3 is TGTGCCAGCAGCTCCTACAGGGGTACTGAAGCTTTCTTT.

The chain links TRBV3-1 (or the pseudogene TRBV3-2) to TRBJ2-7, with 14 nucleotides matching TRBD2. The V gene end was trimmed by 2 bases and the J gene end by 0 bases; junction bases not matched to a gene: 12. The CDR3 runs 20 residues. Germline CDR1 reads LGHDT; CDR2 reads YNNKEL (reference sequence). The CDR3 nucleotides are TGTGCCAGCAGCCAAATCGGACTAGCGGGAGGCCCACAGTACTCCTACGAGCAGTACTTC. It codes for CASSQIGLAGGPQYSYEQYF.

The chain recombines TRBV28 with TRBJ1-2; no firm D call. The germline gives CDR1 MDHEN, CDR2 SYDVKM. This CDR3 is 12 amino acids long. Trimming took 6 bases from V and 5 from J, leaving 10 bases between them. The DNA of the CDR3 is TGTGCCAGCAGCTTAGAGATGTATGGCTACACCTTC. It translates to CASSLEMYGYTF.

The chain couples TRBV2 to TRBJ1-2; D perhaps matches TRBD1 (5 bases). The CDR3 runs 13 residues. V dropped 2 bases and J dropped 4 bases, with 8 bases sitting between them. Germline V gene data show CDR1 as SNHLY and CDR2 as FYNNEI. The CDR3 nucleotides read TGTGCCAGCAGTGAACAGGGTATCTATGGCTACACCTTC. The encoded protein is CASSEQGIYGYTF.

The chain carries TRBV5-1 and TRBJ2-1; perhaps TRBD2 as D (5 bases). The V end was cut by 4 bases, the J end by 4 bases, with 30 bases between. Germline V gene sequence: CDR1 SGHRS, CDR2 YFSETQ. The CDR3 is 20 amino acids. The CDR3 DNA reads as TGCGCCAGCAGCCCCCTCATTTACCCGACGAGCGGAGCCCTATACAATGAGCAGTTCTTC. Its translation is CASSPLIYPTSGALYNEQFF.

The V and J genes are TRBV6-5 and TRBJ2-1; perhaps TRBD2 as D (5 bases). Per the germline V gene, CDR1 is MNHEY and CDR2 is SVGAGI. This CDR3 spans 14 amino acids. Trimming took off 6 bases at V and 0 bases at J, with 9 bases between the two ends. The CDR3 sequence is CASSRRSSYNEQFF. As DNA, the CDR3 is TGTGCCAGCAGCCGGAGGAGCTCCTACAATGAGCAGTTCTTC.

With regard to this clone: The same CDR3 can be traced to other DNA sequences in this sample. The V call is TRBV5-1, the J call TRBJ1-1; D perhaps matches TRBD1 (5 bases). V was pared by 0 bases and J by 4 bases, with 10 bases between. CDR3 length: 14 amino acids. From germline, CDR1 is SGHRS and CDR2 YFSETQ. CDR3 nucleotides: TGCGCCAGCAGCTTGGCGGGGGGAGGCACTGAAGCTTTCTTT. This translates into CASSLAGGGTEAFF.

CDR3 coding DNA: TGTGCCAGCAGGGGGGGGTCGGACGAGCAGTACTTC. Translated, it gives CASRGGSDEQYF. J is TRBJ2-7 and V is TRBV6-1; TRBD2 aligns across 7 bases. Looked up from germline, CDR1 is MNHNS and CDR2 is SASEGT. V lost 6 bases and J lost 5; bases outside the gene matches: 4. The CDR3 totals 12 residues.

In this sample, this clone turned up once. The chain carries TRBV21-1 and TRBJ1-4; the table's D call, TRBD1, has no DNA check behind it. TRBV21-1 is annotated as a pseudogene. The CDR3 has 20 residues. The CDR3 reads CASSKPSGRRGRELNEKLFF. CDR3 in DNA: TGTGCCAGCAGCAAACCCTCCGGTCGCAGGGGGCGAGAACTTAATGAAAAACTGTTTTTT.

The J gene is TRBJ1-5, the V gene TRBV28; the D gene is possibly TRBD1 (6 bases). The CDR3 runs to 13 residues. Trimming pared 10 bases from V and 6 bases from J, leaving 16 bases between. Germline V CDR1 and CDR2: MDHEN, SYDVKM. This CDR3 is CATSRDISQPQHF. DNA for the CDR3: TGTGCCACCTCAAGGGACATATCTCAGCCCCAGCATTTT.

The chain employs TRBV4-3 and TRBJ2-4; 10 positions match TRBD1. Germline trimming cut 0 bases from V and 16 bases from J; bases unmatched to any gene: 9. Germline V gives CDR1 LGHNA, CDR2 YSLEER. The CDR3 length is 14 residues. The CDR3 is CASSQDEGTGVIYF. The CDR3 region has the DNA TGCGCCAGCAGCCAAGATGAAGGGACAGGGGTTATATACTTC.

The CDR3 spells CASSLTSGIDTDTQYF. The CDR3 bases are TGTGCCAGCAGCTTGACTAGCGGGATCGACACAGATACGCAGTATTTT. The chain joins TRBV7-2 to TRBJ2-3, with TRBD2 identical over 11 bases. Germline V gives CDR1 SGHTA, CDR2 FQGNSA. This CDR3 spans 16 amino acids. The trim removed 3 bases at V and 2 bases at J, leaving 4 bases unmatched.

Written as DNA, the CDR3 is TGTGCCAGCAGGCGGACAGGGGCGTTGTACGAGCAGTACTTC. It is translated as CASRRTGALYEQYF. This rearrangement joins TRBV19 to TRBJ2-7; 9 positions match TRBD1. The V gene's germline CDR1 is LNHDA and CDR2 SQIVND (reference sequence). This CDR3 region has 14 residues. The trim removed 9 bases at V and 4 bases at J, leaving 10 bases unmatched.

This chain connects TRBV18 to TRBJ2-7; TRBD2 aligns across 9 bases. The CDR3 runs to 15 residues. V dropped 1 base and J dropped 1; count of bases not matched to a gene: 2. Germline V CDR1 and CDR2: KGHSH, LQKENI. The CDR3 protein is CASSPQAGGSYEQYF. The CDR3 region has the DNA TGTGCCAGCTCACCACAAGCGGGAGGTTCCTACGAGCAGTACTTC.

The chain uses TRBV24-1 and TRBJ2-3; tentative D call: TRBD1 (6 bases). The CDR3 has 13 residues. The germline gives CDR1 KGHDR, CDR2 SFDVKD. Trimming removed 9 bases from V and 9 bases from J, with 18 bases in between. CDR3 sequence reads: CATGDTHSGTQYF. The DNA for the CDR3 is TGTGCCACCGGGGACACCCACTCGGGAACGCAGTATTTT.

The V and J genes are TRBV6-5 and TRBJ1-1; TRBD1 agrees at 9 bases. There are 15 residues in the CDR3. Germline lookup yields CDR1 MNHEY and CDR2 SVGAGI. With V trimmed by 5 bases and J by 8 bases, 12 bases remained unmatched. The CDR3 sequence is CASSITDRGSVEAFF. As DNA, the CDR3 is TGTGCCAGCAGTATAACGGACAGGGGATCGGTCGAAGCTTTCTTT.

This clone was counted a single time. The chain employs TRBV7-9 and TRBJ1-2, with TRBD1 matching 7 bases. Trimming at V came to 6 bases and at J to 2 bases, leaving 3 bases not matched to a gene. The CDR3 is 13 residues long. Germline CDR1 reads SEHNR; CDR2 reads FQNEAQ (reference sequence). The CDR3 loop is CASRSTGNYGYTF. In nucleotides, the CDR3 is TGTGCCAGCAGGTCGACAGGGAACTATGGCTACACCTTC.

The chain employs TRBV7-9 and TRBJ1-1; D possibly corresponds to TRBD1 (5 bases). The CDR3 covers 13 residues. CDR1 and CDR2 from the germline V gene are SEHNR and FQNEAQ (reference sequence). The V end was cut by 5 bases, the J end by 2 bases, with 9 bases between. CDR3 DNA: TGTGCCAGCAGCCCTAGGGGAAACACTGAAGCTTTCTTT. Its protein product is CASSPRGNTEAFF.

The CDR3 protein is CATSRESGAREQFF. The CDR3 DNA reads as TGTGCCACCAGCAGAGAGAGCGGGGCTAGGGAGCAGTTCTTC. The rearrangement joins TRBV15 to TRBJ2-1, with 7 positions matching TRBD2. Per the germline V gene, CDR1 is LNHNV and CDR2 is YYDKDF (reference sequence). The CDR3 covers 14 residues. Trimming removed 0 bases from V and 10 bases from J; junction bases left unmatched: 6.

J is TRBJ1-3 and V is TRBV6-5, with 8 bases fitting TRBD1. The germline CDR1 and CDR2 sequences are MNHEY and SVGAGI. V shed 8 bases and J 2 bases; nucleotides not matched to a gene: 2. The CDR3 has 13 amino acids. The CDR3 protein is CASWTGTGNTIYF. CDR3 coding DNA: TGTGCCAGCTGGACAGGGACTGGAAACACCATATATTTT.

The CDR3 DNA reads as TGTGCCAGCAGTTCTCCAATACAGGGGGGAACTAATGAAAAACTGTTTTTT. Translating it yields CASSSPIQGGTNEKLFF. The chain employs TRBV28 and TRBJ1-4; 8 nucleotides align to TRBD1. Germline CDR1 is MDHEN and CDR2 is SYDVKM. The CDR3 length is 17 residues. V was clipped by 4 bases and J by 1 base; unmatched bases: 8.

This sequence joins TRBV30 and TRBJ1-3; no clear D gene. V lost 0 bases and J 1 base, leaving 7 bases between the germline ends. The V gene's germline CDR1 is GTSNPN and CDR2 SVGIG (reference sequence). This CDR3 contains 14 residues. CDR3 loop: CAWSVIPSGNTIYF. CDR3 nucleotides: TGTGCCTGGAGTGTAATTCCATCTGGAAACACCATATATTTT.

The rearrangement uses TRBV7-9 and TRBJ2-3; 11 nucleotides line up with TRBD2. This CDR3 has 13 amino acids. Trimming at V came to 11 bases and at J to 6 bases, leaving 7 bases not matched to a gene. The germline V gene has CDR1 SEHNR and CDR2 FQNEAQ (reference sequence). The CDR3 DNA is TGTGCCTCGCTAGCGGGAGGTGGGGATACGCAGTATTTT. It codes for CASLAGGGDTQYF.

This chain connects TRBV18 to TRBJ2-5; D perhaps matches TRBD1 (6 bases). The germline CDR1 and CDR2 sequences are KGHSH and LQKENI. V was trimmed by 0 bases and J by 5 bases, leaving 13 bases between them. There are 15 residues in the CDR3. CDR3 protein: CASSPPNRDGETQYF. The CDR3 nucleotides read TGTGCCAGCTCACCACCGAACAGGGATGGGGAGACCCAGTACTTC. Looking up the rest from reference TRBV18 and TRBJ2-5 gives the full variable domain: NAGVMQNPRHLVRRRGQEARLRCSPMKGHSHVYWYRQLPEEGLKFMVYLQKENIIDESGMPKERFSAEFPKEGPSILRIQQVVRGDSAAYFCASSPPNRDGETQYFGPGTRLLVL.

This sequence joins TRBV9 and TRBJ1-2, with 7 nucleotides matching TRBD1. The V and J ends lost 0 bases and 3 bases, in that order; junction bases with no gene match: 8. CDR3 length: 16 residues. Germline-derived CDR1 and CDR2 are SGDLS and YYNGEE. The CDR3 sequence is CASSVARGQGDYGYTF. The CDR3, as DNA: TGTGCCAGCAGCGTAGCTAGGGGGCAAGGCGACTATGGCTACACCTTC. The full variable domain, with the rest looked up from reference TRBV9 and TRBJ1-2, is DSGVTQTPKHLITATGQRVTLRCSPRSGDLSVYWYQQSLDQGLQFLIQYYNGEERAKGNILERFSAQQFPDLHSELNLSSLELGDSALYFCASSVARGQGDYGYTFGSGTRLTVV.

V is TRBV12-3 or TRBV12-4 and J is TRBJ1-2; D call uncertain. This CDR3 contains 13 residues. V lost 5 bases, J lost 3 bases, and 10 bases lay in between. CDR3 coding DNA: TGTGCCAGCAGTCCACGCGGAGACTATGGCTACACCTTC. Its translation is CASSPRGDYGYTF.